What follows are 3 T cell receptor beta chains derived from one specimen sequenced in a study of response to subunit inactivated influenza vaccine. TCRdb reanalysed the RT-PCR reads using MiXCR and keeps one entry per CDR3 protein. Of under 200,000 distinct CDR3 sequences listed, about 10% were seen once; the top ten hold around 35%. The source material was CD8+ T cells sorted from PBMCs, sampled about 23 months after vaccination. The receptors were sampled from a man aged 50 to 69 who received an inactivated influenza vaccine.

In this sample, this clonotype turned up once. The chain recombines TRBV20-1 with TRBJ2-7; D gene uncertain. This CDR3 has 14 amino acids. The V end was cut by 0 bases, the J end by 2 bases, with 11 bases between. The germline gives CDR1 DFQATT, CDR2 SNEGSKA (reference sequence). The CDR3 region is CSARDPDGTYEQYF. Here the CDR3 DNA reads TGCAGTGCTAGAGATCCGGACGGTACCTACGAGCAGTACTTC.

This clonotype was seen a handful of times. The chain is built from TRBV20-1 and TRBJ2-3; 11 nucleotides align to TRBD2. The CDR3 extends over 16 amino acids. Trimming took 0 bases from V and 3 from J; bases not matched to a gene: 5. Germline CDR1 reads DFQATT; CDR2 reads SNEGSKA (reference sequence). CDR3 sequence: CSARDLTSGRTDTQYF. In nucleotides, the CDR3 is TGCAGTGCTAGAGATCTTACTAGCGGGAGAACAGATACGCAGTATTTT.

This clonotype was seen many times. The CDR3 reads CASSSPTGELFF. As DNA, the CDR3 is TGTGCCAGCAGCTCGCCAACCGGGGAGCTGTTTTTT. The gene calls are TRBV11-3 and TRBJ2-2; D is unclear. Trimming cost V 4 bases and J 5 bases, with 5 bases left between them. Germline lookup yields CDR1 SGHNT and CDR2 YENEEA. The CDR3 runs 12 residues.